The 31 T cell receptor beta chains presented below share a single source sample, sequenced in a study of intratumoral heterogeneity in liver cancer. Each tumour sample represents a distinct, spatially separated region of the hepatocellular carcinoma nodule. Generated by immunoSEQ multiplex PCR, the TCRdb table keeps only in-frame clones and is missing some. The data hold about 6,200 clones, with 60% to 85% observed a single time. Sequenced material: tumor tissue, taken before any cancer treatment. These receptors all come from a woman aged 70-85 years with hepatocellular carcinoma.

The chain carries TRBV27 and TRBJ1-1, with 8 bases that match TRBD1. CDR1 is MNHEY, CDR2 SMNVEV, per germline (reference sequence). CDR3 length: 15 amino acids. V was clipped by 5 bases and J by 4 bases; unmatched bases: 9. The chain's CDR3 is CASSPGQGLSTEAFF. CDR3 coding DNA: TGTGCCAGCAGTCCAGGACAGGGTCTGAGCACTGAAGCTTTCTTT.

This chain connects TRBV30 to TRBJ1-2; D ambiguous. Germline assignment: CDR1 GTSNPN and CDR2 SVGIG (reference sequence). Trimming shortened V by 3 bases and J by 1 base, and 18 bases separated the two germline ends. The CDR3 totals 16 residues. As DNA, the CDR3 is TGTGCCTGGAGCAGCCGTGAGACATCTGTTAACTATGGCTACACCTTC. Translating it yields CAWSSRETSVNYGYTF.

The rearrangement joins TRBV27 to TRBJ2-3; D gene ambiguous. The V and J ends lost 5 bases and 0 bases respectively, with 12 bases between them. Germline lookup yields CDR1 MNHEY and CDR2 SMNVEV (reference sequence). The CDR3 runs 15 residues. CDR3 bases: TGTGCCAGCAGTAGTCTCCAGAGTAGCACAGATACGCAGTATTTT. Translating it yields CASSSLQSSTDTQYF.

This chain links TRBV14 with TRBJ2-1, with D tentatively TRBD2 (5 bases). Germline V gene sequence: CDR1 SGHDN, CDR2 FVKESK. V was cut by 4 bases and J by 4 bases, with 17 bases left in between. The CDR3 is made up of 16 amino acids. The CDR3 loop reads CASSPLTTREYNEQFF. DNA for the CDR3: TGTGCCAGCAGCCCCCTGACTACACGCGAGTACAATGAGCAGTTCTTC.

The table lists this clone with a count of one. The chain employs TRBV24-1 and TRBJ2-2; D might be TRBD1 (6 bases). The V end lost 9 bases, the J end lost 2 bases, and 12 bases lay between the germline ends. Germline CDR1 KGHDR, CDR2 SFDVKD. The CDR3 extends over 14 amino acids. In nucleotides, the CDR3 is TGTGCCACCTCCAGGGGATCCAACACCGGGGAGCTGTTTTTT. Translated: CATSRGSNTGELFF.

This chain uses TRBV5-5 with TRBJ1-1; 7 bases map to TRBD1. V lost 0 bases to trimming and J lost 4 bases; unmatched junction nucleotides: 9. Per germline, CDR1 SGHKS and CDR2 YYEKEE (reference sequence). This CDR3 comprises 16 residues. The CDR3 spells CASSLDDRDWGTEAFF. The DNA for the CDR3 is TGTGCCAGCAGCTTGGATGACAGGGACTGGGGCACTGAAGCTTTCTTT.

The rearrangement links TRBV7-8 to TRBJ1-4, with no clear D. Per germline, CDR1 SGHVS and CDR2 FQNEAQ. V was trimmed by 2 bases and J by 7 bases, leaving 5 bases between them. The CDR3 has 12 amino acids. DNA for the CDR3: TGTGCCAGCAGCTTATCCGGTGAAAAACTGTTTTTT. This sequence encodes CASSLSGEKLFF.

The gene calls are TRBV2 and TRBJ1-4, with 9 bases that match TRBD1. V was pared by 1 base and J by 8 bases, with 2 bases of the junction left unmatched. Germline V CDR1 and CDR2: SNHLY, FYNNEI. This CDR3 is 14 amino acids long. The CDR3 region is CASSEVGQGEKLFF. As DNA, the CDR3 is TGTGCCAGCAGTGAAGTGGGACAGGGAGAAAAACTGTTTTTT.

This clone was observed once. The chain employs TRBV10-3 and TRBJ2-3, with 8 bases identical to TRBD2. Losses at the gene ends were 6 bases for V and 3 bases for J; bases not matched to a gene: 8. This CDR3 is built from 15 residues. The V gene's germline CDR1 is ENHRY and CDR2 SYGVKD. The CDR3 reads CAIRERGLETDTQYF. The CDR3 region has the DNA TGTGCCATCAGGGAAAGGGGACTAGAGACAGATACGCAGTATTTT.

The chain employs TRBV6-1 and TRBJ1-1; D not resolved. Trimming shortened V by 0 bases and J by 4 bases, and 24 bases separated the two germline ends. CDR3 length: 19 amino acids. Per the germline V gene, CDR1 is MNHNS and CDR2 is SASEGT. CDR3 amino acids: CASSEAELAAPDLTTEAFF. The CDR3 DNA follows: TGTGCCAGCAGTGAAGCAGAATTGGCGGCCCCGGACCTAACCACTGAAGCTTTCTTT.

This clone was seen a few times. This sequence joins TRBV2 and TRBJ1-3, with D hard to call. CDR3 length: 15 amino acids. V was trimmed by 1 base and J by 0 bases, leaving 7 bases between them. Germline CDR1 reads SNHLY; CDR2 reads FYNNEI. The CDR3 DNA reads TGTGCCAGCAGTGAAGGGGTTCGCTCTGGAAACACCATATATTTT. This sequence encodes CASSEGVRSGNTIYF. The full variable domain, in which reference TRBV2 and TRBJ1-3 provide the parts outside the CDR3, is EPEVTQTPSHQVTQMGQEVILRCVPISNHLYFYWYRQILGQKVEFLVSFYNNEISEKSEIFDDQFSVERPDGSNFTLKIRSTKLEDSAMYFCASSEGVRSGNTIYFGEGSWLTVV.

CDR3 nucleotides: TGTGCCACCAGTGATTTCAGCTTTAGGCCGTTCTTC. Its translation: CATSDFSFRPFF. The J gene is TRBJ2-1, the V gene TRBV24-1; the D is unclear. Germline V CDR1 and CDR2: KGHDR, SFDVKD. V dropped 1 base and J dropped 15 bases, with 12 bases sitting between them. This CDR3 contains 12 residues.

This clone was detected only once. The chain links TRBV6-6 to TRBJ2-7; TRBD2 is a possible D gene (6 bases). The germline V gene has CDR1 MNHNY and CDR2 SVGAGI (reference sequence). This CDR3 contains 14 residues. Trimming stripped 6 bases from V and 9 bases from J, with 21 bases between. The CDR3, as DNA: TGTGCCAGCAGCCCCGGGACTGGCGGTCCGGCGCAGTACTTC. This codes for CASSPGTGGPAQYF.

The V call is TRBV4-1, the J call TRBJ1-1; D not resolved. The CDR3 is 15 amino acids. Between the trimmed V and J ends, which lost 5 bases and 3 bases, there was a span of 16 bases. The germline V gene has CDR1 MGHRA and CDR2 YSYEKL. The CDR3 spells CASSLRHERDTEAFF. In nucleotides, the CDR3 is TGCGCCAGCAGCTTACGACATGAGAGGGACACTGAAGCTTTCTTT.

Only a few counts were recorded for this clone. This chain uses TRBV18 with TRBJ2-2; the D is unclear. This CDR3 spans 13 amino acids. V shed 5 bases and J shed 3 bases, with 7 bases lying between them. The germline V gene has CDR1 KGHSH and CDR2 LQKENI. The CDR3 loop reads CASSVRDTGELFF. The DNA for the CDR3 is TGTGCCAGCTCAGTCCGGGACACCGGGGAGCTGTTTTTT. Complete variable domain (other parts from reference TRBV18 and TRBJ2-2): NAGVMQNPRHLVRRRGQEARLRCSPMKGHSHVYWYRQLPEEGLKFMVYLQKENIIDESGMPKERFSAEFPKEGPSILRIQQVVRGDSAAYFCASSVRDTGELFFGEGSRLTVL.

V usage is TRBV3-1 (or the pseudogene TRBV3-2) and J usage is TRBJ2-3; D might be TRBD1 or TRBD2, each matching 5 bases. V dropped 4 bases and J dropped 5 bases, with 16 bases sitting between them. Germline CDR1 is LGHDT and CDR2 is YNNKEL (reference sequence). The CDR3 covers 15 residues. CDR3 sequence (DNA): TGTGCCAGCAGCCGCGGACCAATTGGGGGAGATACGCAGTATTTT. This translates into CASSRGPIGGDTQYF.

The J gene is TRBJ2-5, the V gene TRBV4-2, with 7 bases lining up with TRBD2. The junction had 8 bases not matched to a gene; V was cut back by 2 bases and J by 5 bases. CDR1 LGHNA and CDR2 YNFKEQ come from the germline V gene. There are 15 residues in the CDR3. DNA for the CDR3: TGTGCCAGCAGCCAAAGTGGGGGGGTTGAGGAGACCCAGTACTTC. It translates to CASSQSGGVEETQYF.

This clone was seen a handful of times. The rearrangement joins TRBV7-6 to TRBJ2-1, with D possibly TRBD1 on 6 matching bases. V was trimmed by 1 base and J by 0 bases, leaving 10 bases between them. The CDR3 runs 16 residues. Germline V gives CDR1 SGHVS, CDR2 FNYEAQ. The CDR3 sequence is CASSLEGTSSYNEQFF. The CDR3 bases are TGTGCCAGCAGCTTAGAGGGGACATCCTCCTACAATGAGCAGTTCTTC.

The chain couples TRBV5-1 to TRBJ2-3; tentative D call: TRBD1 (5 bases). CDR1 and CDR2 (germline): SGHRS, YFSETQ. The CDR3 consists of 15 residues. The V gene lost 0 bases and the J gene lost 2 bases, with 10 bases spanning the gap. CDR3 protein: CASSLEQVLTDTQYF. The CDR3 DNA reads TGCGCCAGCAGCTTGGAACAGGTCCTCACAGATACGCAGTATTTT.

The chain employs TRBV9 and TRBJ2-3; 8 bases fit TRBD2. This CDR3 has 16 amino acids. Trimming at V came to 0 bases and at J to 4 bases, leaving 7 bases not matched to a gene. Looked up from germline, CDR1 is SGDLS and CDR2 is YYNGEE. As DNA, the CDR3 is TGTGCCAGCAGCGTAGGTACTAGCGGCGTGTCAGATACGCAGTATTTT. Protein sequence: CASSVGTSGVSDTQYF.

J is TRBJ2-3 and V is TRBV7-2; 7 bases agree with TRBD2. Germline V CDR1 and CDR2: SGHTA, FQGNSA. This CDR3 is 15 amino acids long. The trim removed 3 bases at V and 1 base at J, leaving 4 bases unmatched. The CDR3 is CASSFDAGGTDTQYF. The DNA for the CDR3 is TGTGCCAGCAGCTTTGATGCGGGAGGCACAGATACGCAGTATTTT.

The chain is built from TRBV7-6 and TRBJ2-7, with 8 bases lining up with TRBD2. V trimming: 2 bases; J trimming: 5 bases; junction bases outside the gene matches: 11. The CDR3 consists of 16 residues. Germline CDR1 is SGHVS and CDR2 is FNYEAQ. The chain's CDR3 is CASSLSTGTRAHEQYF. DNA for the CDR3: TGTGCCAGCAGCTTATCCACCGGGACTAGAGCCCACGAGCAGTACTTC.

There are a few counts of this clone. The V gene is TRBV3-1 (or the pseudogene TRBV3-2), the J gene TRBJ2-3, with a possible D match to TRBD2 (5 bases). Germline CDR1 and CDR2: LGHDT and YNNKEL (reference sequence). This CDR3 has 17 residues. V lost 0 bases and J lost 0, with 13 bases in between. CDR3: CASSQDVSGPSTDTQYF. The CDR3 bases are TGTGCCAGCAGCCAAGATGTCAGCGGCCCTAGCACAGATACGCAGTATTTT.

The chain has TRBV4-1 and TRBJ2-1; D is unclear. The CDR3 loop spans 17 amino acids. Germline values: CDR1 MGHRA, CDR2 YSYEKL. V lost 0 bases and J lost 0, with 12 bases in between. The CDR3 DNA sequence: TGCGCCAGCAGCCAAGATCGTGCCAGAAGCTCCTACAATGAGCAGTTCTTC. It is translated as CASSQDRARSSYNEQFF.

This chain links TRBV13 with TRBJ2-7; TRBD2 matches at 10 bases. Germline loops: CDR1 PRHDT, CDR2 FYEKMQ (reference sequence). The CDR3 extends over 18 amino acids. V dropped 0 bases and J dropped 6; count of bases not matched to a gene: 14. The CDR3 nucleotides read TGTGCCAGCAGCTTAGGCGGAGGGGGCCTAGCGGGAGCGGGCGAGCAGTACTTC. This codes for CASSLGGGGLAGAGEQYF. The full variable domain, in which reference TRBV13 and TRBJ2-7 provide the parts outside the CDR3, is AAGVIQSPRHLIKEKRETATLKCYPIPRHDTVYWYQQGPGQDPQFLISFYEKMQSDKGSIPDRFSAQQFSDYHSELNMSSLELGDSALYFCASSLGGGGLAGAGEQYFGPGTRLTVT.

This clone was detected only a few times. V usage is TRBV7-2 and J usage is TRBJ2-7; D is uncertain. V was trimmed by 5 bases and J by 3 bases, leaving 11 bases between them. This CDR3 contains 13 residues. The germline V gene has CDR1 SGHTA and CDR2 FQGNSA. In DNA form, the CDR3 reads TGTGCCAGCAGCCCCCGTGCCAGCTACGAGCAGTACTTC. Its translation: CASSPRASYEQYF.

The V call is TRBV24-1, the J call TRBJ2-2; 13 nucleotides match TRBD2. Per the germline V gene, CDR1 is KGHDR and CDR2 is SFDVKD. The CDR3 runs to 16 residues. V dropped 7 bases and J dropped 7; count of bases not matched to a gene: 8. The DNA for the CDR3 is TGTGCCACCAGCTCAGGACTAGCGGGAGTTGACGGGGAGCTGTTTTTT. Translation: CATSSGLAGVDGELFF.

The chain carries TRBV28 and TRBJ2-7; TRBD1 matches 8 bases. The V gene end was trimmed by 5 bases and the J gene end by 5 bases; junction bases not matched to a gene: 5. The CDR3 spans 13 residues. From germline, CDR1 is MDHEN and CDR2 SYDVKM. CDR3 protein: CASSHQGANEQYF. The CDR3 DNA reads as TGTGCCAGCAGTCATCAGGGGGCGAACGAGCAGTACTTC.

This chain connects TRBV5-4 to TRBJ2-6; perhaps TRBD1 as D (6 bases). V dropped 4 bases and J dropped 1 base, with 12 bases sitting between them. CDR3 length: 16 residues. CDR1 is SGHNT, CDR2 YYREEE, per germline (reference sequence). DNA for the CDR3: TGTGCCAGCAGCCCAGGGGACCGATCTGGGGCCAACGTCCTGACTTTC. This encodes CASSPGDRSGANVLTF.

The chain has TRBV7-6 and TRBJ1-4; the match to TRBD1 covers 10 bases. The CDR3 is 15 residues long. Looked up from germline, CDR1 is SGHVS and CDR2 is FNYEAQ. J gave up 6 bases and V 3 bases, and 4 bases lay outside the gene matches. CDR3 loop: CASSLGQGKHEKLFF. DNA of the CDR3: TGTGCCAGCAGCTTGGGACAGGGGAAGCATGAAAAACTGTTTTTT.

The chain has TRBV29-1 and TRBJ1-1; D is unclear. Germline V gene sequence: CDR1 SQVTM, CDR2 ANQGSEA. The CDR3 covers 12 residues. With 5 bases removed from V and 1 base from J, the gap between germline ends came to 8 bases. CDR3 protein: CSVIIRNTEAFF. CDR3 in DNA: TGCAGCGTTATTATCCGGAACACTGAAGCTTTCTTT. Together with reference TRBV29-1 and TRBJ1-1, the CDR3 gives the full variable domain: SAVISQKPSRDICQRGTSLTIQCQVDSQVTMMFWYRQQPGQSLTLIATANQGSEATYESGFVIDKFPISRPNLTFSTLTVSNMSPEDSSIYLCSVIIRNTEAFFGQGTRLTVV.